This TCR beta chain derives from a study of T-cell reconstitution after alpha-beta-depleted transplantation in children. Preparing the TCRbeta library involved the use of unique molecular identifiers. In TCRdb, the PCR reads were re-called with MiXCR into one record per CDR3 protein. Of hundreds of thousands of distinct CDR3 sequences detected, roughly 17% appear once; the ten largest clones hold 1.1%. J was trimmed by 2 bases and V by 11 bases; bases with no gene match: 8. The CDR3 contains 13 residues. Per germline, CDR1 SEHNR and CDR2 FQNEAQ (reference sequence). Many counts were recorded for this clonotype.

This clonotype was obtained from a human donor who donated a stem cell graft to a child with acute myeloid leukemia. The material was PBMCs from the stem cell graft donor, obtained from the stem cell graft. The V call is TRBV7-9, the J call TRBJ1-2; the match to TRBD1 covers 7 bases. The CDR3 loop reads CAVRDSENYGYTF. The DNA for the CDR3 is TGTGCCGTCCGGGACAGCGAAAACTATGGCTACACCTTC.